The clone carrying this TCR beta chain was detected a few times. Documented time point: persistent/refractory GD, antithyroid drugs over 5 years with positive TRAb. Generation of the TCR library employed RNA extracted from PBMCs. These data originate in a study of regulatory T cells in long-lasting Graves disease. Building of the TCR beta libraries involved iRepertoire HTBI primers and Arm-PCR of CDR3 regions. TCRdb re-called the multiplex PCR reads with MiXCR, one entry per CDR3 protein. The table lists a few hundred thousand distinct CDR3 sequences, 20% to 25% of them singletons. This CDR3 has 14 amino acids. The V end was cut by 5 bases, the J end by 0 bases, with 11 bases between. Germline CDR1 DFQATT, CDR2 SNEGSKA (reference sequence).

The receptor's source is a woman in her thirties or forties with Graves disease. This chain uses TRBV20-1 with TRBJ1-3; D is undetermined. Here the sequenced sample was peripheral blood mononuclear cells (PBMCs), taken when the disease was refractory, from a patient treated with antithyroid drugs. Here the CDR3 reads CSADDGSSGNTIYF. The CDR3 region has the DNA TGCAGTGCTGATGACGGTTCCTCTGGAAACACCATATATTTT.